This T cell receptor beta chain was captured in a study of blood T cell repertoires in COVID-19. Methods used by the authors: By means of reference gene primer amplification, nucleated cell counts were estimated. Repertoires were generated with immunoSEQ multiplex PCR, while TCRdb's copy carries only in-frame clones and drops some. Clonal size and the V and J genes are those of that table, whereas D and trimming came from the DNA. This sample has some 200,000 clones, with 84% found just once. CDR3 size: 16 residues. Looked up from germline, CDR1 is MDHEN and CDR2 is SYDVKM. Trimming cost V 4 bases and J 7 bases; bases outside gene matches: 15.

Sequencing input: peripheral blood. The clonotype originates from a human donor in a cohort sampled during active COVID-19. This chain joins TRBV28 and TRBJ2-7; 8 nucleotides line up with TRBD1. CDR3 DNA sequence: TGTGCCAGCAGTTCCCCCCAGCAGGGGGCTTGGGAGGAGCAGTACTTC. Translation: CASSSPQQGAWEEQYF.